This TCR beta chain was sequenced for a study of T cell responses to AZD1222 COVID-19 vaccine. General study points: Reportedly, nearly half the spike-specific TCRs target unmutated variant regions. Clonal diversity may have been underestimated, and the donors were mostly white British, with more females than males. Repertoires were obtained only post-peak T cell response.

Here immunoSEQ multiplex PCR was the method, and the copy in TCRdb shows in-frame clones only, minus some. The repertoire holds fewer than 150,000 clones, with approximately 88% as singletons. Regarding this clone: Antigen specificity is unknown.

This TCR derives from an adult in good health. Sequenced here: peripheral blood, sampled on day 0 of AZD1222 vaccination.

The CDR3 loop reads CASSFGRDRQAFF. The CDR3 bases are TGTGCCAGCAGCTTTGGGAGGGACAGACAAGCTTTCTTT. The chain combines TRBV7-2 with TRBJ1-1; 7 bases match TRBD1. This CDR3 has 13 amino acids. V trimming: 3 bases; J trimming: 9 bases; junction bases outside the gene matches: 7. The germline V gene has CDR1 SGHTA and CDR2 FQGNSA.